The 30 T cell receptor beta chains below come from one sample, sequenced in a study of blood T cell repertoires in COVID-19. Clones were read by immunoSEQ multiplex PCR, and TCRdb kept only the in-frame ones, dropping some. The table has about 230,000 clones, roughly nine tenths seen once; the top ten hold 3% to 3.5%. Sequences were obtained from PBMCs or T cells enriched from blood (not recorded which). The source is a woman in her fifties or sixties in a cohort exposed to, infected with or recovered from COVID-19 (not recorded which).

The chain uses TRBV27 and TRBJ2-3, with 14 positions matching TRBD2. CDR1 and CDR2 (germline): MNHEY, SMNVEV (reference sequence). The CDR3 runs to 20 residues. Germline trimming cut 0 bases from V and 2 bases from J; bases unmatched to any gene: 10. CDR3 DNA sequence: TGTGCCAGCAGTTTATCGCGACTAGCGGGGGGGACGGCCCACACAGATACGCAGTATTTT. Translated: CASSLSRLAGGTAHTDTQYF.

The CDR3 DNA reads TGCGCCAGCAGCCTGGACAGCCCAGGCTATGGCTACACCTTC. The encoded protein is CASSLDSPGYGYTF. The J gene is TRBJ1-2, the V gene TRBV5-1; TRBD1 might be the D (6 bases). Germline V CDR1 and CDR2: SGHRS, YFSETQ. This CDR3 is 14 amino acids long. With 4 bases removed from V and 4 bases from J, the gap between germline ends came to 14 bases.

The DNA for the CDR3 is TGTGCCACCAGTGACGGGCGCGGGGGGGCCGGTGAGCAGTTCTTC. Translation gives CATSDGRGGAGEQFF. The chain links TRBV24-1 to TRBJ2-1; 9 nucleotides match TRBD2. This CDR3 spans 15 amino acids. J lost 9 bases, V lost 4 bases, and 9 bases had no gene match. CDR1 and CDR2 from the germline V gene are KGHDR and SFDVKD.

This chain uses TRBV24-1 with TRBJ1-5; D is possibly TRBD1 (6 bases). Per germline, CDR1 KGHDR and CDR2 SFDVKD. This CDR3 has 15 residues. Between the trimmed V and J ends, which lost 4 bases and 4 bases, there was a span of 13 bases. As DNA, the CDR3 is TGTGCCACCAGTGAACCCGGGACACTAAATCAGCCCCAGCATTTT. Translation: CATSEPGTLNQPQHF.

The CDR3 loop is CASSRSGQGHQPQHF. For the CDR3, the DNA is TGTGCCAGCAGCCGATCGGGACAGGGGCATCAGCCCCAGCATTTT. The gene calls are TRBV3-1 (or the pseudogene TRBV3-2) and TRBJ1-5; 10 nucleotides line up with TRBD1. The V and J ends lost 4 bases and 5 bases, in that order; junction bases with no gene match: 5. The CDR3 sequence is 15 residues long. The germline V gene encodes CDR1 LGHDT and CDR2 YNNKEL (reference sequence).

This rearrangement joins TRBV18 to TRBJ2-7; 9 nucleotides line up with TRBD1. Germline CDR1 and CDR2: KGHSH and LQKENI. The CDR3 sequence is 21 residues long. With V trimmed by 3 bases and J by 2 bases, 23 bases remained unmatched. The CDR3 DNA reads as TGTGCCAGCTCACCTCCCCCGGGACAGGGTGAGCCAGCGGGGAAACCCTACGAGCAGTACTTC. This translates into CASSPPPGQGEPAGKPYEQYF.

CDR3 protein: CASRPFGNYGYTF. The CDR3 DNA is TGTGCCAGCAGACCGTTCGGTAACTATGGCTACACCTTC. The chain combines TRBV2 with TRBJ1-2, with no clear D. This CDR3 has 13 amino acids. Trimming took off 6 bases at V and 1 base at J, with 9 bases between the two ends. Germline V gene sequence: CDR1 SNHLY, CDR2 FYNNEI.

The CDR3 reads CASSLHAGNYEQYF. Here the CDR3 DNA reads TGTGCCAGCAGCTTGCACGCGGGGAACTACGAGCAGTACTTC. The chain uses TRBV5-5 and TRBJ2-7; tentative D call: TRBD2 (6 bases). Trimming removed 1 base at V and 3 bases at J, with 11 bases between. The CDR3 contains 14 residues. Germline V lookup: CDR1 SGHKS, CDR2 YYEKEE (reference sequence). The whole variable domain, remainder taken from reference TRBV5-5 and TRBJ2-7, is DAGVTQSPTHLIKTRGQQVTLRCSPISGHKSVSWYQQVLGQGPQFIFQYYEKEERGRGNFPDRFSARQFPNYSSELNVNALLLGDSALYLCASSLHAGNYEQYFGPGTRLTVT.

V gene TRBV27 combines with J gene TRBJ1-2; TRBD1 matches 8 bases. Unmatched junction bases numbered 6, after V lost 6 bases and J lost 6 bases. The V gene's germline CDR1 is MNHEY and CDR2 SMNVEV (reference sequence). CDR3 length: 13 amino acids. CDR3 in DNA: TGTGCCAGCAGAGGACAGGGCGGAAATGGCTACACCTTC. Translating it yields CASRGQGGNGYTF.

The table lists this clone with a few counts. The genes are TRBV4-3 and TRBJ1-1; weak D call: TRBD1 (5 bases). The CDR3 covers 14 residues. Germline-derived CDR1 and CDR2 are LGHNA and YSLEER. Trimming removed 0 bases from V and 11 bases from J, with 16 bases in between. CDR3 in amino acids: CASSQDIGGVPAFF. DNA for the CDR3: TGCGCCAGCAGCCAAGATATTGGGGGGGTGCCGGCTTTCTTT.

The V call is TRBV7-2, the J call TRBJ1-5; D remains unclear. The CDR3 sequence is 14 residues long. Per the germline V gene, CDR1 is SGHTA and CDR2 is FQGNSA. With 2 bases removed from V and 4 bases from J, the gap between germline ends came to 9 bases. The CDR3 nucleotides are TGTGCCAGCAGCTTACAAACACCGAATCAGCCCCAGCATTTT. Its protein product is CASSLQTPNQPQHF.

This clone was seen once. This rearrangement joins TRBV7-2 to TRBJ2-3; 12 positions match TRBD2. CDR1 is SGHTA and CDR2 is FQGNSA in the germline V gene. The CDR3 loop spans 18 amino acids. Trimming took 5 bases from V and 2 from J; bases not matched to a gene: 11. CDR3 DNA sequence: TGTGCCAGCAGCGTGACTAGCGGGGGCCGAACTAACACAGATACGCAGTATTTT. Amino acids: CASSVTSGGRTNTDTQYF. The full variable domain, in which reference TRBV7-2 and TRBJ2-3 provide the parts outside the CDR3, is GAGVSQSPSNKVTEKGKDVELRCDPISGHTALYWYRQSLGQGLEFLIYFQGNSAPDKSGLPSDRFSAERTGGSVSTLTIQRTQQEDSAVYLCASSVTSGGRTNTDTQYFGPGTRLTVL.

This clone occurred once. The chain has TRBV2 and TRBJ1-5; tentatively, D is TRBD1 (6 bases). The CDR3 is 17 residues long. The V end lost 2 bases, the J end lost 5 bases, and 19 bases lay between the germline ends. The V gene's germline CDR1 is SNHLY and CDR2 FYNNEI. The CDR3 region has the DNA TGTGCCAGCAGTGAACAGGGGTCAGGCACCATGGATCAGCCCCAGCATTTT. Its translation is CASSEQGSGTMDQPQHF.

The chain joins TRBV28 to TRBJ2-3, with D hard to call. The CDR3 sequence is 12 residues long. V lost 4 bases, J lost 4 bases, and 6 bases lay in between. From germline, CDR1 is MDHEN and CDR2 SYDVKM. The CDR3 DNA reads as TGTGCCAGCAGTTCGGTAGCAGATACGCAGTATTTT. This gives the protein CASSSVADTQYF.

The chain has TRBV7-3 and TRBJ1-1; a weak D match, TRBD1 (6 bases). This CDR3 is 14 amino acids long. Germline V gene sequence: CDR1 SGHTA, CDR2 FQGTGA. V lost 5 bases to trimming and J lost 0 bases, with 10 bases between them. The CDR3 here is CASSLTGMNTEAFF. As DNA, the CDR3 is TGTGCCAGCAGCCTTACAGGGATGAACACTGAAGCTTTCTTT.

The rearrangement links TRBV28 to TRBJ1-6, with D perhaps matching TRBD1 (5 bases). V was trimmed by 6 bases and J by 10 bases, leaving 13 bases between them. CDR3 size: 13 residues. Germline loops: CDR1 MDHEN, CDR2 SYDVKM. CDR3 loop: CASSQGGRSPLHF. The DNA of the CDR3 is TGTGCCAGCAGCCAGGGTGGGCGGTCACCCCTCCACTTT. The whole variable domain, filled in from reference TRBV28 and TRBJ1-6, reads DVKVTQSSRYLVKRTGEKVFLECVQDMDHENMFWYRQDPGLGLRLIYFSYDVKMKEKGDIPEGYSVSREKKERFSLILESASTNQTSMYLCASSQGGRSPLHFGNGTRLTVT.

This chain uses TRBV4-1 with TRBJ2-1; possibly TRBD1 for D (6 bases). V lost 4 bases to trimming and J lost 7 bases, with 20 bases between them. Germline V gene lookup returns CDR1 MGHRA and CDR2 YSYEKL. The CDR3 length is 16 residues. The CDR3 sequence is CASSPLGQKGENEQFF. In nucleotides, the CDR3 is TGCGCCAGCAGCCCCCTAGGACAGAAAGGAGAGAATGAGCAGTTCTTC.

V gene TRBV4-1 combines with J gene TRBJ2-7; D is possibly TRBD2 (6 bases). The CDR3 is 14 residues long. The germline CDR1 and CDR2 sequences are MGHRA and YSYEKL. The germline V and J ends were trimmed by 1 base and 2 bases, with 9 bases remaining between them. The CDR3 sequence is CASSQATRPYEQYF. CDR3 in DNA: TGCGCCAGCAGCCAAGCGACTAGGCCCTACGAGCAGTACTTC.

This chain uses TRBV4-2 with TRBJ1-1; D is unclear. V shed 0 bases and J shed 0 bases, with 5 bases lying between them. CDR1 is LGHNA, CDR2 YNFKEQ, per germline. The CDR3 spans 14 residues. The CDR3 loop is CASSQEKLNTEAFF. In nucleotides, the CDR3 is TGTGCCAGCAGCCAAGAAAAGCTGAACACTGAAGCTTTCTTT.

The rearrangement joins TRBV9 to TRBJ2-5, with D unresolved. The CDR3 sequence is 13 residues long. Germline V CDR1 and CDR2: SGDLS, YYNGEE. The ends were cut back, 0 bases at V and 7 bases at J, with 10 bases in the middle. For the CDR3, the DNA is TGTGCCAGCAGCGTAGAACCCGTGAGGACCCAGTACTTC. Residues: CASSVEPVRTQYF.

This clone was recorded only once. The chain joins TRBV11-3 to TRBJ1-5; D is unresolved. Germline values: CDR1 SGHNT, CDR2 YENEEA. Trimming took off 1 base at V and 7 bases at J, with 8 bases between the two ends. The CDR3 consists of 13 residues. The CDR3 DNA follows: TGTGCCAGCAGCTTAGGGCCGGGACAGCCCCAGCATTTT. It specifies CASSLGPGQPQHF.

A single count supports this clone. The chain joins TRBV9 to TRBJ1-4, with D hard to call. Trimming removed 7 bases at V and 4 bases at J, with 8 bases between. This CDR3 has 12 amino acids. Germline V CDR1 and CDR2: SGDLS, YYNGEE. CDR3 DNA: TGTGCCAGCTCTGCTAATAATGAAAAACTGTTTTTT. It is translated as CASSANNEKLFF.

This rearrangement joins TRBV11-2 to TRBJ2-1, with a tentative D call TRBD1 (6 bases). Germline-derived CDR1 and CDR2 are SGHAT and FQNNGV. The CDR3 has 14 amino acids. V lost 2 bases and J lost 9, with 14 bases in between. CDR3 in amino acids: CASSLNRVAGEQFF. Written as DNA, the CDR3 is TGTGCCAGCAGCTTAAACAGGGTCGCGGGTGAGCAGTTCTTC.

This chain joins TRBV30 and TRBJ1-2, with D hard to call. The CDR3 sequence is 12 residues long. Deletions cut 4 bases from V and 10 bases from J, with 16 bases between. CDR1 and CDR2 from the germline V gene are GTSNPN and SVGIG (reference sequence). The CDR3 region has the DNA TGTGCCTGGAAGGTTGAGGGAAAAGTCTACACCTTC. Encoded protein: CAWKVEGKVYTF.

The rearrangement uses TRBV7-3 and TRBJ1-1, with D maybe TRBD1 (6 bases). Germline lookup yields CDR1 SGHTA and CDR2 FQGTGA. With 5 bases removed from V and 2 bases from J, the gap between germline ends came to 24 bases. The CDR3 loop spans 18 amino acids. The CDR3: CASSPQWGLHKVNTEAFF. CDR3 DNA: TGTGCCAGCAGCCCTCAGTGGGGGCTCCATAAAGTAAACACTGAAGCTTTCTTT. Combining the CDR3 with reference TRBV7-3 and TRBJ1-1 gives the whole variable domain GAGVSQTPSNKVTEKGKYVELRCDPISGHTALYWYRQSLGQGPEFLIYFQGTGAADDSGLPNDRFFAVRPEGSVSTLKIQRTERGDSAVYLCASSPQWGLHKVNTEAFFGQGTRLTVV.

Here the CDR3 DNA reads TGTGCCAGCAGCGTGGTGGGGGGAAGGAACACTGAAGCTTTCTTT. Its translation is CASSVVGGRNTEAFF. The chain carries TRBV7-3 and TRBJ1-1, with D tentatively TRBD1 (5 bases). The CDR3 covers 15 residues. The germline CDR1 and CDR2 sequences are SGHTA and FQGTGA. V was clipped by 5 bases and J by 1 base, with 14 bases between them. The full variable domain, in which reference TRBV7-3 and TRBJ1-1 provide the parts outside the CDR3, is GAGVSQTPSNKVTEKGKYVELRCDPISGHTALYWYRQSLGQGPEFLIYFQGTGAADDSGLPNDRFFAVRPEGSVSTLKIQRTERGDSAVYLCASSVVGGRNTEAFFGQGTRLTVV.

This chain links TRBV19 with TRBJ1-1; weak D call: TRBD1 (5 bases). V was shortened by 7 bases and J by 3 bases, with 15 bases between the two germline ends. This CDR3 is built from 14 residues. Germline-derived CDR1 and CDR2 are LNHDA and SQIVND (reference sequence). CDR3 coding DNA: TGTGCCAGTACCTCCAATCCAGGGTACACTGAAGCTTTCTTT. This encodes CASTSNPGYTEAFF.

This chain uses TRBV3-1 (or the pseudogene TRBV3-2) with TRBJ2-3; 9 bases agree with TRBD2. The V gene's germline CDR1 is LGHDT and CDR2 YNNKEL (reference sequence). The junction had 8 bases not matched to a gene; V was cut back by 6 bases and J by 1 base. The CDR3 covers 16 residues. CDR3 in DNA: TGTGCCAGCAGGCCGCGGGGGGGCCGGGGCACAGATACGCAGTATTTT. Protein: CASRPRGGRGTDTQYF.

The chain employs TRBV30 and TRBJ1-2, with no clear D. The germline V gene has CDR1 GTSNPN and CDR2 SVGIG (reference sequence). Between the trimmed V and J ends, which lost 2 bases and 8 bases, there was a span of 12 bases. CDR3 size: 12 residues. The CDR3 bases are TGTGCCTGGAGTAGCCAACCTCGAGGCTACACCTTC. The encoded protein is CAWSSQPRGYTF.

V is TRBV2 and J is TRBJ2-1; tentative D call: TRBD1 (6 bases). Germline V CDR1 and CDR2: SNHLY, FYNNEI. V lost 3 bases, J lost 7 bases, and 10 bases lay in between. The CDR3 has 13 amino acids. The CDR3 bases are TGTGCCAGCAGTGACCAGGGGTGGAATGAGCAGTTCTTC. This encodes CASSDQGWNEQFF. Combining the CDR3 with reference TRBV2 and TRBJ2-1 gives the whole variable domain EPEVTQTPSHQVTQMGQEVILRCVPISNHLYFYWYRQILGQKVEFLVSFYNNEISEKSEIFDDQFSVERPDGSNFTLKIRSTKLEDSAMYFCASSDQGWNEQFFGPGTRLTVL.